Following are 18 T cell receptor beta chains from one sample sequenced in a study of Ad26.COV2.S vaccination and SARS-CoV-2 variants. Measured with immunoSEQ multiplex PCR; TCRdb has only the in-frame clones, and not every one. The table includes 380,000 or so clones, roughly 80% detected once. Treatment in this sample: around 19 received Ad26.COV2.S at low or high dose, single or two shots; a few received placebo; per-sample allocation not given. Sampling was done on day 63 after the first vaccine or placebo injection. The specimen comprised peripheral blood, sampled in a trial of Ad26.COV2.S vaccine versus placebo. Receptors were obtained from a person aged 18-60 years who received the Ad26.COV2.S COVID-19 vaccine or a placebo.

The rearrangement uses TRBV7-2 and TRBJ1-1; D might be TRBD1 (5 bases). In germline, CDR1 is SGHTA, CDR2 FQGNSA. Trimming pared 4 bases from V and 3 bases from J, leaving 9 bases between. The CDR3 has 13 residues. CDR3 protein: CASSWTTYTEAFF. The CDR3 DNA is TGTGCCAGCAGCTGGACAACCTACACTGAAGCTTTCTTT.

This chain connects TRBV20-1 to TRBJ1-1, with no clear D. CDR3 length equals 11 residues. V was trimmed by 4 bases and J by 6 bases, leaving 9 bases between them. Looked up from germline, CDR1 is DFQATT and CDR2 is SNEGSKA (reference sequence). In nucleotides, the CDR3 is TGCAGTGCTATTATCGGGGCTGAAGCTTTCTTT. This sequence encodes CSAIIGAEAFF.

The CDR3 sequence: CASSQGRVTGSPLHF. Written as DNA, the CDR3 is TGTGCCAGCAGCCAAGGCAGGGTAACAGGGTCACCCCTCCACTTT. This chain connects TRBV3-1 (or the pseudogene TRBV3-2) to TRBJ1-6; possible D gene TRBD1, 6 bases. The CDR3 length is 15 residues. Trimming took off 1 base at V and 10 bases at J, with 14 bases between the two ends. CDR1 LGHDT and CDR2 YNNKEL come from the germline V gene (reference sequence).

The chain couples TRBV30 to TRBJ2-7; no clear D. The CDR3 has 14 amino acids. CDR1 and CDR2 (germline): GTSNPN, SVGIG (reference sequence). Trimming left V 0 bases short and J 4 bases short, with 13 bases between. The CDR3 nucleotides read TGTGCCTGGAGTGTAAAGGTCTCGAGGTACGAGCAGTACTTC. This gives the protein CAWSVKVSRYEQYF.

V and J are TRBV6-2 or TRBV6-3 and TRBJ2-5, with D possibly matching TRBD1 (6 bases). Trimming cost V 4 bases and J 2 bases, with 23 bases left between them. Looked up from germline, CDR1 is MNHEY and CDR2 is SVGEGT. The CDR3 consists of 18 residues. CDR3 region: CASSFALRTGSQQETQYF. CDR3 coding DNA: TGTGCCAGCAGTTTCGCATTGCGTACAGGGTCGCAACAAGAGACCCAGTACTTC.

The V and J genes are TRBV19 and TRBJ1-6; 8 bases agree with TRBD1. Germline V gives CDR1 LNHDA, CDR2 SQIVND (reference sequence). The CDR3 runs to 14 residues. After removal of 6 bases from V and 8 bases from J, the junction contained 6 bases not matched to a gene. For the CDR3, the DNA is TGTGCCAGTAGGGACCCGACAGGGGATTCACCCCTCCACTTT. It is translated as CASRDPTGDSPLHF. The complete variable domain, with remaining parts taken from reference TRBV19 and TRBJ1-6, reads DGGITQSPKYLFRKEGQNVTLSCEQNLNHDAMYWYRQDPGQGLRLIYYSQIVNDFQKGDIAEGYSVSREKKESFPLTVTSAQKNPTAFYLCASRDPTGDSPLHFGNGTRLTVT.

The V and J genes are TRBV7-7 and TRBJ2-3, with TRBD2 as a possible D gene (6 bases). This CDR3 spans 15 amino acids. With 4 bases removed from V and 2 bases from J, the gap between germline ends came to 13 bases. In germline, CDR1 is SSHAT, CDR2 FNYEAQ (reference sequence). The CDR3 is CASSYRGSPTDTQYF. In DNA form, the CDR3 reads TGTGCCAGCAGCTACCGGGGGTCCCCCACAGATACGCAGTATTTT.

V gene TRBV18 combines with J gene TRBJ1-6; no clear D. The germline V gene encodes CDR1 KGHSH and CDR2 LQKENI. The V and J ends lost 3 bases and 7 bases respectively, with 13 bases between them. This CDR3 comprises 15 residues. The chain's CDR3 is CASSPREPGNSPLHF. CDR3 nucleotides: TGTGCCAGCTCACCCCGGGAGCCGGGGAATTCACCCCTCCACTTT.

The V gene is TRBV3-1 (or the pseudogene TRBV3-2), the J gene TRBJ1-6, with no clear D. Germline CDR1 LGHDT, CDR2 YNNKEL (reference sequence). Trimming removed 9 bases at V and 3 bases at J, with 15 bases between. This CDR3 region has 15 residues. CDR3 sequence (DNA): TGTGCCAGGTATTGTGCCCGAAACTATAATTCACCCCTCCACTTT. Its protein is CARYCARNYNSPLHF.

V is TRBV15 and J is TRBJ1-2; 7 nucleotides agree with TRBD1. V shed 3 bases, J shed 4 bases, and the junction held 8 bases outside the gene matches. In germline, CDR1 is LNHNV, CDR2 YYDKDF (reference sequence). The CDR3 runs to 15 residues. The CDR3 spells CATSSLGQILYGYTF. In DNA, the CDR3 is TGTGCCACCAGCAGCCTGGGACAGATACTCTATGGCTACACCTTC.

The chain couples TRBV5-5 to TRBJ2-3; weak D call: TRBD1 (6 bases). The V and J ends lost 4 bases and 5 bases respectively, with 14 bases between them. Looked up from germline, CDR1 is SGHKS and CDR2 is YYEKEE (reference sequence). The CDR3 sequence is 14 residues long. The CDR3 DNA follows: TGTGCCAGCAGCGCAACAGGGTGGATAGATACGCAGTATTTT. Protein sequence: CASSATGWIDTQYF.

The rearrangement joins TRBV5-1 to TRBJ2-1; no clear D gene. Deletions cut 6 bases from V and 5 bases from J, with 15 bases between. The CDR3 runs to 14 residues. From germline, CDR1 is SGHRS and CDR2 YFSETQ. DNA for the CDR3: TGCGCCAGCAAGGCGATAGAGCAAAACAATGAGCAGTTCTTC. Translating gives CASKAIEQNNEQFF. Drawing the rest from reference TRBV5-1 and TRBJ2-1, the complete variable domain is KAGVTQTPRYLIKTRGQQVTLSCSPISGHRSVSWYQQTPGQGLQFLFEYFSETQRNKGNFPGRFSGRQFSNSRSEMNVSTLELGDSALYLCASKAIEQNNEQFFGPGTRLTVL.

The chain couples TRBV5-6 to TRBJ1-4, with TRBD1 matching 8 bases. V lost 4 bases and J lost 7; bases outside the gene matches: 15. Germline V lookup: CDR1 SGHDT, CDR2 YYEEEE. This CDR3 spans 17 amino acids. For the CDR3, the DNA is TGTGCCAGCAGCCCATTTACCGGGACAGGTTATAGTGAAAAACTGTTTTTT. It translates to CASSPFTGTGYSEKLFF.

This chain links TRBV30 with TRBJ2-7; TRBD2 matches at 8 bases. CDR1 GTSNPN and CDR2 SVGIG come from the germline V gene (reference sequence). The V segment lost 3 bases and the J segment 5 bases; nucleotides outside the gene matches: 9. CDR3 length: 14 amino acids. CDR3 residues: CAWRRAGDYDEQYF. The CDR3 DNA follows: TGTGCCTGGAGGCGAGCGGGAGATTATGACGAGCAGTACTTC.

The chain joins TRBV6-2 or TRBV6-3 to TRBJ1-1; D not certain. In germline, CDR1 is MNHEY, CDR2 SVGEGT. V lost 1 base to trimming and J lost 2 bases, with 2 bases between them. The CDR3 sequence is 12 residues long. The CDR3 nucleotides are TGTGCCAGCAGTTACTACAACACTGAAGCTTTCTTT. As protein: CASSYYNTEAFF.

The CDR3 nucleotides read TGTGCCAGCAGCTCTAGCGGGAGGGGAAATGAGCAGTTCTTC. Translation: CASSSSGRGNEQFF. V is TRBV11-2 and J is TRBJ2-1; TRBD2 matches at 12 bases. J lost 7 bases, V lost 4 bases, and 2 bases had no gene match. Germline CDR1 is SGHAT and CDR2 is FQNNGV. There are 14 residues in the CDR3.

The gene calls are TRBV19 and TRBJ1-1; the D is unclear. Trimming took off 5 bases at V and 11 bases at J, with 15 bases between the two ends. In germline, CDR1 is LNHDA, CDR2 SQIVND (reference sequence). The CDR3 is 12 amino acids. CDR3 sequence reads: CASSSTGAGAFF. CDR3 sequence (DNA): TGTGCCAGTAGTTCAACGGGAGCCGGGGCTTTCTTT.

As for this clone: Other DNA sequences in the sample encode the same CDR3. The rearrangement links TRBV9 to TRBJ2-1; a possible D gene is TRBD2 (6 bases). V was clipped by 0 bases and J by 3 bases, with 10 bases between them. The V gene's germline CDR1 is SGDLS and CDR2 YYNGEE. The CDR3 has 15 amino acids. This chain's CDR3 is CASSVVSGNYNEQFF. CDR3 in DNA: TGTGCCAGCAGCGTAGTTAGCGGAAACTACAATGAGCAGTTCTTC. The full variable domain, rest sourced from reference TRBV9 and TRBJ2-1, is DSGVTQTPKHLITATGQRVTLRCSPRSGDLSVYWYQQSLDQGLQFLIQYYNGEERAKGNILERFSAQQFPDLHSELNLSSLELGDSALYFCASSVVSGNYNEQFFGPGTRLTVL.